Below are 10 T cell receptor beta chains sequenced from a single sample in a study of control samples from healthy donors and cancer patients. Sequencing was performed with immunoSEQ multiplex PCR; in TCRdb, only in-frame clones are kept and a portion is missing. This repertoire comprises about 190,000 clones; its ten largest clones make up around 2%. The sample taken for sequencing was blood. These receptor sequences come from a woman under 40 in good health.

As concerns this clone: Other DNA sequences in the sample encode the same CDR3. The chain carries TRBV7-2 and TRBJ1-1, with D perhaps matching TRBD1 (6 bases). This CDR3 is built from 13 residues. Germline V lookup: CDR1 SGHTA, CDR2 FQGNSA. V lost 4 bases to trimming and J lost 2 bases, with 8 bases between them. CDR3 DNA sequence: TGTGCCAGCAGCTCGGGACAAAACACTGAAGCTTTCTTT. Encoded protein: CASSSGQNTEAFF.

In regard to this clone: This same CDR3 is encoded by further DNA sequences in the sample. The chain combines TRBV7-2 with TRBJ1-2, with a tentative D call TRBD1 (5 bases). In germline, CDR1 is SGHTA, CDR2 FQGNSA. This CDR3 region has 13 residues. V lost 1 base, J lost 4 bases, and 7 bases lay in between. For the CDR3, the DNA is TGTGCCAGCAGCTTAGGGGACGGCTATGGCTACACCTTC. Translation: CASSLGDGYGYTF. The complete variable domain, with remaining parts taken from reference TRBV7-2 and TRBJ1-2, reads GAGVSQSPSNKVTEKGKDVELRCDPISGHTALYWYRQSLGQGLEFLIYFQGNSAPDKSGLPSDRFSAERTGGSVSTLTIQRTQQEDSAVYLCASSLGDGYGYTFGSGTRLTVV.

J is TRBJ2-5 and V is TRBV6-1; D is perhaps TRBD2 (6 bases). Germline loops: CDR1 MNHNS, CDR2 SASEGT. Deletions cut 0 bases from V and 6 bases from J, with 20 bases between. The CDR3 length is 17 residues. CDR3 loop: CASSEAWRGVNGQTQYF. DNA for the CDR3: TGTGCCAGCAGTGAAGCCTGGAGGGGTGTTAACGGGCAGACCCAGTACTTC.

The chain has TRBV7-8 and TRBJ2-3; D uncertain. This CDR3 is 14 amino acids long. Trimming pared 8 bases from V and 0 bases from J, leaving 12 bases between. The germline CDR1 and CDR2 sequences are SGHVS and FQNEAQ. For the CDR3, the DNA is TGTGCCAGCGCCGTATCAATTAGCACAGATACGCAGTATTTT. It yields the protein CASAVSISTDTQYF.

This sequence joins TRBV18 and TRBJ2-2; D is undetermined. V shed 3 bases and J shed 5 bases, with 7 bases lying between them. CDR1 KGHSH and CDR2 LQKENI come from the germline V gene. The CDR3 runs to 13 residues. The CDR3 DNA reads TGTGCCAGCTCACCGTTTTTTACCGGGGAGCTGTTTTTT. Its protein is CASSPFFTGELFF.

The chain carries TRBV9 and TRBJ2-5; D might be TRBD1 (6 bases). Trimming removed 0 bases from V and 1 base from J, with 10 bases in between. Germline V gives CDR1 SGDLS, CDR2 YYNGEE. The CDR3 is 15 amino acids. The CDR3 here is CASSVDLTGQETQYF. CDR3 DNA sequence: TGTGCCAGCAGCGTAGATTTGACAGGCCAAGAGACCCAGTACTTC.

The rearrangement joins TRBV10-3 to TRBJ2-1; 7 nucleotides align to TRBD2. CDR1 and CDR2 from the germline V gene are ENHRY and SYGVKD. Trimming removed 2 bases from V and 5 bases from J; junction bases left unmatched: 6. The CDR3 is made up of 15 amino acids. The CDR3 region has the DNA TGTGCCATCAGTGAGAGCGGGGAAGTCGACAATGAGCAGTTCTTC. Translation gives CAISESGEVDNEQFF.

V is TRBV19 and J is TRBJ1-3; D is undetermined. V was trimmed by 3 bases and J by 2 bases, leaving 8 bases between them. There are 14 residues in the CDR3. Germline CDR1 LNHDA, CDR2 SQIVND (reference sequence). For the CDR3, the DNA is TGTGCCAGTAGTATCCGGGATACTGGAAACACCATATATTTT. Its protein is CASSIRDTGNTIYF. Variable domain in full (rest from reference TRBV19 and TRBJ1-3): DGGITQSPKYLFRKEGQNVTLSCEQNLNHDAMYWYRQDPGQGLRLIYYSQIVNDFQKGDIAEGYSVSREKKESFPLTVTSAQKNPTAFYLCASSIRDTGNTIYFGEGSWLTVV.

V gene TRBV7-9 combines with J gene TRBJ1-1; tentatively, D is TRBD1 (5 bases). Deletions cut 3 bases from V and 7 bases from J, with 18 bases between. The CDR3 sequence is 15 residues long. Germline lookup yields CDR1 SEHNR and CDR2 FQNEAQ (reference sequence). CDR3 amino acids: CASSFPFQGRSEAFF. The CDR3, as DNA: TGTGCCAGCAGCTTCCCCTTCCAGGGACGAAGTGAAGCTTTCTTT.

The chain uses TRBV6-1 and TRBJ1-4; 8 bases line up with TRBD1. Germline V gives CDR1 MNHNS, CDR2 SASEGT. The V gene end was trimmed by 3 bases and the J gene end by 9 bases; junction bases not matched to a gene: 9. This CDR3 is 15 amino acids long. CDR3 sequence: CASSDLWTGTKKLFF. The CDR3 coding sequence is TGTGCCAGCAGTGACCTATGGACAGGGACTAAAAAACTGTTTTTT.